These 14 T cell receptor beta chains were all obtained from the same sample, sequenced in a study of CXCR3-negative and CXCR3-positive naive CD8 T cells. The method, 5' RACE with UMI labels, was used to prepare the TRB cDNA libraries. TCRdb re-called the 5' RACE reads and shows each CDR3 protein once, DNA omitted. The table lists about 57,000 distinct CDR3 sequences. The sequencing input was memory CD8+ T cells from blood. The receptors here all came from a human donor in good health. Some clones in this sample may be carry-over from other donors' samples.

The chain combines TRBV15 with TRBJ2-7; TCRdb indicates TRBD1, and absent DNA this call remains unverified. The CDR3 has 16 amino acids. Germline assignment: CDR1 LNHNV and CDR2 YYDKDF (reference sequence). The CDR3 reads CATSPSRDRGSYEQYF.

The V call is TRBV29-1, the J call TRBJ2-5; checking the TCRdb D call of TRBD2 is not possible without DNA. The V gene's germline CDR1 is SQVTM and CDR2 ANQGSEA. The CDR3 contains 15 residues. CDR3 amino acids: CSVVPAGRFQETQYF.

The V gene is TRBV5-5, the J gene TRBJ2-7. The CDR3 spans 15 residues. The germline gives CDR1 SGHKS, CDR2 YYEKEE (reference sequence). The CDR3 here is CASSLGLSDSYEQYF.

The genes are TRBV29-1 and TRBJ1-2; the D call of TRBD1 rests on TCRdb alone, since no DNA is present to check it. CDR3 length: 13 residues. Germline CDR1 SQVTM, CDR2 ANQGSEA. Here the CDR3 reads CSEPPGVNYGYTF.

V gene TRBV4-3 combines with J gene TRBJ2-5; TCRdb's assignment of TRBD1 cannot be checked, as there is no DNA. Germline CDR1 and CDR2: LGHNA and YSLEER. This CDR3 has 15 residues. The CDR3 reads CASSQESTGQETQYF.

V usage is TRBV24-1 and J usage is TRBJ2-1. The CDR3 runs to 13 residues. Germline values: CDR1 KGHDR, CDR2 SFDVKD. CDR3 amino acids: CATSVAEYNELFF.

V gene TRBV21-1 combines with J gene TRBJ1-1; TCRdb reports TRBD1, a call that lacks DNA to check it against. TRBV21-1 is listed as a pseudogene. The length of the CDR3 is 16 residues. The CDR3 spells CASSKRRGAVNTEAFF.

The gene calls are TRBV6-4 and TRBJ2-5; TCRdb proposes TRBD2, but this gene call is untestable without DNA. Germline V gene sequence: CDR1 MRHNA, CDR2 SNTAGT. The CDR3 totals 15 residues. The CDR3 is CASSASGGEQETQYF.

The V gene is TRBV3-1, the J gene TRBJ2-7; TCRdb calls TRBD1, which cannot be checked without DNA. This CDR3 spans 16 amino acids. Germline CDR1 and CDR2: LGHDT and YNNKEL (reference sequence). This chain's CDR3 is CASSQNRGLSSYEQYF.

The CDR3 sequence: CSVLGTYKETQYF. V usage is TRBV29-1 and J usage is TRBJ2-5; with no DNA, the TCRdb D assignment of TRBD1 cannot be verified. The CDR3 spans 13 residues. The germline gives CDR1 SQVTM, CDR2 ANQGSEA. Combining the CDR3 with reference TRBV29-1 and TRBJ2-5 gives the whole variable domain SAVISQKPSRDICQRGTSLTIQCQVDSQVTMMFWYRQQPGQSLTLIATANQGSEATYESGFVIDKFPISRPNLTFSTLTVSNMSPEDSSIYLCSVLGTYKETQYFGPGTRLLVL.

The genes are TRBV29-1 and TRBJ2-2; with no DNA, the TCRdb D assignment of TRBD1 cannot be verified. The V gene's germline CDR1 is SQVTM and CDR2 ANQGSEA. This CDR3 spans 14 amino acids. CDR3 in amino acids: CSATGTANTGELFF.

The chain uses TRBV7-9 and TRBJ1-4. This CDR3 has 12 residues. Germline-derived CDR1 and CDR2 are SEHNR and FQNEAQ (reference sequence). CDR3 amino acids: CASSLFQEKLFF.

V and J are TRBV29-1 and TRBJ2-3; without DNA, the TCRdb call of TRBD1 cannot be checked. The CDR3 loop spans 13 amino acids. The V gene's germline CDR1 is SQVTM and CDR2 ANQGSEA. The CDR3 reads CSVEGGVADTQYF.

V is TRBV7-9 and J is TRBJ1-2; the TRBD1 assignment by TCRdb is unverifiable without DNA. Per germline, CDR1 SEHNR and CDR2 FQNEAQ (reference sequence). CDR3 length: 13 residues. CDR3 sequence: CASSNDRDYGYTF.